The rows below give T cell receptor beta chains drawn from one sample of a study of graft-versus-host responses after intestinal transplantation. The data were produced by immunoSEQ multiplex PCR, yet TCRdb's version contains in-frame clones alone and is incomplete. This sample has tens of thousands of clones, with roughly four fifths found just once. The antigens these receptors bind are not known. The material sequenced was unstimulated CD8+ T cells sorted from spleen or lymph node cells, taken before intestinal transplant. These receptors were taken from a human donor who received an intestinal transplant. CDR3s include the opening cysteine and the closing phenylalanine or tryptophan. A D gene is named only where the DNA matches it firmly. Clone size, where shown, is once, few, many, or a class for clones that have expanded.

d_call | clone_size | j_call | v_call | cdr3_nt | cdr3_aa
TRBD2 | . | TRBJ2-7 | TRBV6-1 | TGTGCCAGCAGCCCTCGATGGCGGGAGTCCTACGAGCAGTACTTC | CASSPRWRESYEQYF
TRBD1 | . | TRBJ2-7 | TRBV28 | TGTGCCAGCAGTTTGACAGGGGAGGCCAACGAGCAGTACTTC | CASSLTGEANEQYF
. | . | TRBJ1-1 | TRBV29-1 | TGCAGCAATGAACAGGCCATGAACACTGAAGCTTTCTTT | CSNEQAMNTEAFF
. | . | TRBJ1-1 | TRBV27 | TGTGCCAGCAGTTTACAGTCGGTGAGCACTGAAGCTTTCTTT | CASSLQSVSTEAFF
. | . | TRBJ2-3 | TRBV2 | TGTGCCAGCAGTGAAGCGCACCAGCCTAGCACAGATACGCAGTATTTT | CASSEAHQPSTDTQYF
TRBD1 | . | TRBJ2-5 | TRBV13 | TGTGCCAGCAGCTTCACAGGGGAAGAGACCCAGTACTTC | CASSFTGEETQYF
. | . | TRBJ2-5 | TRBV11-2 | TGTGCCAGCAGCTTTCTTCCTAGACACCAAGAGACCCAGTACTTC | CASSFLPRHQETQYF
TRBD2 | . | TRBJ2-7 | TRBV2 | TGTGCCAGCAGTCTCCGAACTAGCGTCTACGAGCAGTACTTC | CASSLRTSVYEQYF
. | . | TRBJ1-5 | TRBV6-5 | TGTGCCAGCAGTTACTCTCCGACGGTGGGTCAGCCCCAGCATTTT | CASSYSPTVGQPQHF
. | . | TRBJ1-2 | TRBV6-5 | TGTGCCAGCAGTTACGGGGGTGGCTATGGCTACACCTTC | CASSYGGGYGYTF
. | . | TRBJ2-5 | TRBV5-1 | TGCGCCAGCAGCTTGGGCCGGGTTCGAGAGACCCAGTACTTC | CASSLGRVRETQYF
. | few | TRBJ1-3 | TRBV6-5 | TGTGCCAGCACCGGACACTCGGGGGGAAACACCATATATTTT | CASTGHSGGNTIYF
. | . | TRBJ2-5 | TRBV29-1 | TGCAGCGTTGAATGGGTGAGGGGCTGGGTGGAAAAGGAAGAGACCCAGTACTTC | CSVEWVRGWVEKEETQYF
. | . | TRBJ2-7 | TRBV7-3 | TGTGCCAGCAGCTTAAACCCAGCCTACGAGCAGTACTTC | CASSLNPAYEQYF
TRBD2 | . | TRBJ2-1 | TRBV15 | TGTGCCACCAGCAGAGATACGGGACTAGCGGTTTACAATGAGCAGTTCTTC | CATSRDTGLAVYNEQFF
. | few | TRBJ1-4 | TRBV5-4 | TGTGCCAGCAGCGGTAGTGGTGGGGAGGATGAAAAACTGTTTTTT | CASSGSGGEDEKLFF
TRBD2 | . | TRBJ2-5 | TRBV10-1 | TGCGCCAGCAGTGCTAGCGGGGCGTACCAAGAGACCCAGTACTTC | CASSASGAYQETQYF
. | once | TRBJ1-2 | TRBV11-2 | TGTGCCAGCAGCCCTTGGGGGGGGTATTATGGCTACACCTTC | CASSPWGGYYGYTF
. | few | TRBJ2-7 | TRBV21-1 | TGTGCCAGCAGCAAAGAGGGGACAGGGTACGACGAGCAGTACTTC | CASSKEGTGYDEQYF
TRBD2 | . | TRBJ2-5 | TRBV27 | TGTGCCAGCAGTTTATCGTGGGGGGGAGAGACCCAGTACTTC | CASSLSWGGETQYF
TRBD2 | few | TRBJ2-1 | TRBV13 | TGTGCCAGCAGCCCTCCGTCCGGACTAGCGGGAGAGGGCAATGAGCAGTTCTTC | CASSPPSGLAGEGNEQFF
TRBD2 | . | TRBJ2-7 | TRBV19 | TGTGCCAGTAGTTGGACTAGCGGGGGGTCGAGCTCCTACGAGCAGTACTTC | CASSWTSGGSSSYEQYF
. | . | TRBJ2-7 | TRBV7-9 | TGTGCCAGCAGCTTAGCACCCTACGAGCAGTACTTC | CASSLAPYEQYF
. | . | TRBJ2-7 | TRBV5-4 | TGTGCCAGCAGCTTGGTCTCCGCAGGGACCTACGAGCAGTACTTC | CASSLVSAGTYEQYF
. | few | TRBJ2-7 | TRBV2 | TGTGCCAGCAGGCGAAGGGAGCGGCCCTACGAGCAGTACTTC | CASRRRERPYEQYF
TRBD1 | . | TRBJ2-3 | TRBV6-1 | TGTGCCACCACCCAGCCGGACAGGGTCACAGATACGCAGTATTTT | CATTQPDRVTDTQYF
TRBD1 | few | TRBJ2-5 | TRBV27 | TGTGCCAGCAGTTTTACAGGGGAGCAAGAGACCCAGTACTTC | CASSFTGEQETQYF
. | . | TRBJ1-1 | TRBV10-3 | TGTGCCATCAGTGCCTCAGAGAACACTGAAGCTTTCTTT | CAISASENTEAFF
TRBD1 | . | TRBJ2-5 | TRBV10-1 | TGCGCCAGCAGTGATTCTACAGGGGGCCGGGAGACCCAGTACTTC | CASSDSTGGRETQYF
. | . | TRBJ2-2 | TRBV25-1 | TGTGCCAGCAGAGGGCCCAGGACCAACACCGGGGAGCTGTTTTTT | CASRGPRTNTGELFF
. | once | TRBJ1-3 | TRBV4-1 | TGCGCCAGCAGCCAAGCCGGGGAGACTGGAAACACCATATATTTT | CASSQAGETGNTIYF
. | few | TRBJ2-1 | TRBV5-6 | TGTGCCAGCAGCTTGGTTGGGCAGGGGGGCGCCTACAATGAGCAGTTCTTC | CASSLVGQGGAYNEQFF
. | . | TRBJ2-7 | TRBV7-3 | TGTGCCAGCAGCTTATCTAGCGCAACCTACGAGCAGTACTTC | CASSLSSATYEQYF
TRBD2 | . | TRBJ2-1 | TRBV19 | TGTGCCAGTAGTTTCGGTAGCGGGAGCGACTCCTACAATGAGCAGTTCTTC | CASSFGSGSDSYNEQFF
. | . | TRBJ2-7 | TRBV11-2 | TGTGCCAGCAGCTATGGACCGACCTACGAGCAGTACTTC | CASSYGPTYEQYF
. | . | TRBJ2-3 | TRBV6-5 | TGTGCCAGCAGTTACTTCGGGAGCACAGATACGCAGTATTTT | CASSYFGSTDTQYF
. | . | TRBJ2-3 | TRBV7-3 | TGTGCCAGCAGCTTATTTGGATACAAGGACGATACGCAGTATTTT | CASSLFGYKDDTQYF
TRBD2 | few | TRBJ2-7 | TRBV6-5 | TGTGCCAGCAGTTACCTGCTAGCGGACTCCTACGAGCAGTACTTC | CASSYLLADSYEQYF
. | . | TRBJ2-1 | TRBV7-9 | TGTGCCAGCAGCTTCCGGGACATCCCCTACAATGAGCAGTTCTTC | CASSFRDIPYNEQFF
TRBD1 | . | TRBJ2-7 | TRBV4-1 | TGCGCCAGCAGCCGAGGGACAGGGGAGAACTACGAGCAGTACTTC | CASSRGTGENYEQYF
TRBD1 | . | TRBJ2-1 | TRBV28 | TGTGCCAGCAGTTACGGGACAGGGAGGAATGAGCAGTTCTTC | CASSYGTGRNEQFF
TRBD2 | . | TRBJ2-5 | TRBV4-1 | TGCGCCAGCAGCCAAGGTAGCGGGGGGCAAGAGACCCAGTACTTC | CASSQGSGGQETQYF
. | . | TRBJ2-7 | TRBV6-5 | TGTGCCAGCAAGGCCAGGTTGTTCTACGAGCAGTACTTC | CASKARLFYEQYF
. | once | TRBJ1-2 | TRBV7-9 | TGTGCCAGCAGCGGGGACACCGCCCACTTTAACTATGGCTACACCTTC | CASSGDTAHFNYGYTF
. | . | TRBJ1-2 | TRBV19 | TGTGCCAGTAGTATAGCCGGTCGGGTCAGACCGTCCTATGGCTACACCTTC | CASSIAGRVRPSYGYTF
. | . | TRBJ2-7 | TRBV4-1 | TGCGCCAGCAGCCAAGGGGCCTCCGAAACCTACGAGCAGTACTTC | CASSQGASETYEQYF
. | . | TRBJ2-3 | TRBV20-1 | TGCAGTGCCTCTCCTGGGGATACGCAGTATTTT | CSASPGDTQYF
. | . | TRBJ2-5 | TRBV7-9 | TGTGCCAGCAGCTTACGTCCCAGGGATGGCCAAGAGACCCAGTACTTC | CASSLRPRDGQETQYF
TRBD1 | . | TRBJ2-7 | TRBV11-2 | TGTGCCAGCAGCTTAGCCGGGACAGGGGGCGGCGAGCAGTACTTC | CASSLAGTGGGEQYF
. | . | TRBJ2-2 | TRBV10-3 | TGTGCCATCAAGGTCTTCGGGGAGCTGTTTTTT | CAIKVFGELFF
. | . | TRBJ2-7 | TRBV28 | TGTGCCAGCAGTATCTACAGGTGGCCCTCCTACGAGCAGTACTTC | CASSIYRWPSYEQYF
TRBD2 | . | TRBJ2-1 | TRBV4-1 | TGCGCCAGCAGCCAAGTGTCCGGGACTAGAGGGAATGAGCAGTTCTTC | CASSQVSGTRGNEQFF
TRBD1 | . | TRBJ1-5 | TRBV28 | TGTGCCAGCAGTTTCCTTTGGGACAGGGGGTTCTATAGCAATCAGCCCCAGCATTTT | CASSFLWDRGFYSNQPQHF
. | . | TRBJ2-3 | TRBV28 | TGTGCCAGCAGTTTATCCGACGGGCGATCTGGAGATACGCAGTATTTT | CASSLSDGRSGDTQYF